The 32 T cell receptor beta chains below were found in one sample sequenced in a study of blood T cell repertoires in COVID-19. Clones were read by immunoSEQ multiplex PCR, and TCRdb kept only the in-frame ones, dropping some. This sample has 200,000 to 300,000 clones, with roughly four fifths found just once. Sequenced: peripheral blood. The origin of the receptors is a man older than 75 with acute or convalescent COVID-19.

The V gene is TRBV6-5, the J gene TRBJ1-1; a weak D match, TRBD1 (6 bases). Per the germline V gene, CDR1 is MNHEY and CDR2 is SVGAGI. V was trimmed by 0 bases and J by 1 base, leaving 12 bases between them. CDR3 size: 16 residues. The CDR3, as DNA: TGTGCCAGCAGTTACTCGATGCGCAGGGGGAACACTGAAGCTTTCTTT. It codes for CASSYSMRRGNTEAFF.

On this clone itself: The sample holds other DNA sequences that translate to the same CDR3. The rearrangement uses TRBV20-1 and TRBJ2-1; tentatively, D is TRBD1 (5 bases). V was cut by 2 bases and J by 6 bases, with 5 bases left in between. This CDR3 is built from 11 residues. Germline loops: CDR1 DFQATT, CDR2 SNEGSKA (reference sequence). The CDR3, as DNA: TGCAGTGCTAGAAGGGGCAATGAGCAGTTCTTC. It specifies CSARRGNEQFF.

This rearrangement joins TRBV5-4 to TRBJ2-5, with D tentatively TRBD2 (7 bases). This CDR3 has 17 residues. With 0 bases removed from V and 2 bases from J, the gap between germline ends came to 17 bases. Germline V CDR1 and CDR2: SGHNT, YYREEE (reference sequence). The CDR3 loop is CASSLGGGQGPQETQYF. As DNA, the CDR3 is TGTGCCAGCAGCTTGGGGGGGGGCCAAGGTCCGCAAGAGACCCAGTACTTC.

The V call is TRBV2, the J call TRBJ2-7; 9 nucleotides line up with TRBD1. After removal of 6 bases from V and 1 base from J, the junction contained 4 bases not matched to a gene. CDR3 size: 14 residues. Germline CDR1 is SNHLY and CDR2 is FYNNEI. The CDR3 loop reads CASRSGQGSYEQYF. In DNA form, the CDR3 reads TGTGCCAGCAGATCGGGACAGGGATCCTACGAGCAGTACTTC.

The chain couples TRBV5-5 to TRBJ1-2; TRBD1 matches 11 bases. Trimming cost V 0 bases and J 8 bases; bases outside gene matches: 3. From germline, CDR1 is SGHKS and CDR2 YYEKEE (reference sequence). This CDR3 contains 14 residues. CDR3 sequence: CASSLGTGGRGYTF. The CDR3 nucleotides are TGTGCCAGCAGCTTGGGGACAGGGGGCCGAGGCTACACCTTC.

The DNA for the CDR3 is TGTGCCACCAGCCCTCATAGACTAGCGGGGAACAATGAGCAGTTCTTC. Translation gives CATSPHRLAGNNEQFF. The chain uses TRBV15 and TRBJ2-1; 11 bases line up with TRBD2. This CDR3 is 16 amino acids long. Unmatched junction bases numbered 8, after V lost 5 bases and J lost 5 bases. Germline assignment: CDR1 LNHNV and CDR2 YYDKDF (reference sequence).

The rearrangement uses TRBV7-2 and TRBJ2-3; no firm D call. With 4 bases removed from V and 5 bases from J, the gap between germline ends came to 16 bases. The CDR3 has 15 residues. Germline V gene data show CDR1 as SGHTA and CDR2 as FQGNSA. CDR3: CASSSLVLSKDTQYF. CDR3 sequence (DNA): TGTGCCAGCAGCTCCCTGGTCCTAAGTAAAGATACGCAGTATTTT.

In its sample, this clone was seen a few times. The J gene is TRBJ2-7, the V gene TRBV5-1; D is possibly TRBD1 (5 bases). V was trimmed by 0 bases and J by 0 bases, leaving 16 bases between them. Germline V lookup: CDR1 SGHRS, CDR2 YFSETQ. The length of the CDR3 is 17 residues. Written as DNA, the CDR3 is TGCGCCAGCAGCTTGGCTGGGGCAGGAAGGAGCTCCTACGAGCAGTACTTC. As protein: CASSLAGAGRSSYEQYF.

The V and J genes are TRBV30 and TRBJ2-7; tentative D call: TRBD1 (6 bases). There are 16 residues in the CDR3. V was shortened by 1 base and J by 2 bases, with 18 bases between the two germline ends. Germline loops: CDR1 GTSNPN, CDR2 SVGIG (reference sequence). The DNA for the CDR3 is TGTGCCTGGAGTGGCAGGGGATTTAGGCCCCCCTACGAGCAGTACTTC. It codes for CAWSGRGFRPPYEQYF.

This CDR3 is CASSLASGGMDTQYF. CDR3 sequence (DNA): TGCGCCAGCAGCTTGGCTAGCGGGGGCATGGATACGCAGTATTTT. The chain uses TRBV5-1 and TRBJ2-3, with 10 bases matching TRBD2. This CDR3 contains 15 residues. V lost 0 bases to trimming and J lost 6 bases; unmatched junction nucleotides: 4. Germline CDR1 SGHRS, CDR2 YFSETQ.

This clone was observed a handful of times. The rearrangement uses TRBV5-1 and TRBJ2-7; D is undetermined. The CDR3 is 13 residues long. Per germline, CDR1 SGHRS and CDR2 YFSETQ. Trimming left V 0 bases short and J 6 bases short, with 10 bases between. The CDR3: CASSLGPPGEQYF. The CDR3 DNA is TGCGCCAGCAGCTTGGGACCGCCAGGCGAGCAGTACTTC.

The chain links TRBV11-2 to TRBJ1-2; a possible D gene is TRBD1 (6 bases). CDR3 length: 13 residues. Germline assignment: CDR1 SGHAT and CDR2 FQNNGV. V shed 2 bases and J shed 7 bases, with 11 bases lying between them. DNA of the CDR3: TGTGCCAGCAGCTTATTGGGGGCGGGTGGCTACACCTTC. Its protein is CASSLLGAGGYTF.

The V call is TRBV18, the J call TRBJ1-6, with 9 bases identical to TRBD1. The CDR3 is 15 residues long. CDR1 and CDR2 (germline): KGHSH, LQKENI. V trimming: 6 bases; J trimming: 7 bases; junction bases outside the gene matches: 7. The CDR3 region is CASSPNRGPNSPLHF. The DNA for the CDR3 is TGTGCCAGCTCGCCGAACAGGGGGCCCAATTCACCCCTCCACTTT.

The J gene is TRBJ1-5, the V gene TRBV4-1, with D tentatively TRBD1 (5 bases). From germline, CDR1 is MGHRA and CDR2 YSYEKL. This CDR3 region has 16 residues. Trimming removed 0 bases from V and 5 bases from J, with 14 bases in between. CDR3 sequence (DNA): TGCGCCAGCAGCCAAGAAGGTGGCAGGGCCCATCAGCCCCAGCATTTT. It specifies CASSQEGGRAHQPQHF.

This clone was seen a handful of times. The CDR3 is CASSLLAGDRSEQYF. The CDR3 DNA is TGTGCCAGCAGCCTACTAGCGGGGGATCGATCCGAGCAGTACTTC. The chain combines TRBV2 with TRBJ2-7, with 11 bases matching TRBD2. Germline V gives CDR1 SNHLY, CDR2 FYNNEI. The trim removed 6 bases at V and 6 bases at J, leaving 10 bases unmatched. CDR3 length equals 15 residues.

The gene calls are TRBV28 and TRBJ2-7, with TRBD1 matching 9 bases. The CDR3 sequence is 17 residues long. Per the germline V gene, CDR1 is MDHEN and CDR2 is SYDVKM. With 0 bases clipped from V and 6 bases from J, the junction kept 12 bases outside the gene matches. CDR3 sequence reads: CASSLWRPGQGGREQYF. The CDR3 DNA is TGTGCCAGCAGTTTATGGAGGCCGGGACAGGGTGGTCGCGAGCAGTACTTC.

This clone is a singleton in its sample. J is TRBJ2-3 and V is TRBV10-3; 9 positions agree with TRBD2. The CDR3 is 15 residues long. CDR1 and CDR2 from the germline V gene are ENHRY and SYGVKD. J gave up 6 bases and V 0 bases, and 4 bases lay outside the gene matches. The CDR3 loop reads CAISESAGGLDTQYF. In DNA, the CDR3 is TGTGCCATCAGTGAGTCGGCGGGGGGGCTGGATACGCAGTATTTT.

This clone came up once. The chain employs TRBV5-6 and TRBJ1-1; TRBD1 is a possible D gene (6 bases). Germline assignment: CDR1 SGHDT and CDR2 YYEEEE. Trimming cost V 3 bases and J 2 bases, with 14 bases left between them. The CDR3 totals 15 residues. The CDR3 DNA reads TGTGCCAGCAGCTACAGGGTTTGGATAAACACTGAAGCTTTCTTT. Translated: CASSYRVWINTEAFF.

This clone was seen more than once but under ten times. The gene calls are TRBV9 and TRBJ1-3; D is unresolved. The CDR3 is made up of 16 amino acids. Germline CDR1 reads SGDLS; CDR2 reads YYNGEE. Deletions cut 0 bases from V and 0 bases from J, with 10 bases between. The CDR3 loop reads CASSVGQVISGNTIYF. For the CDR3, the DNA is TGTGCCAGCAGCGTAGGGCAGGTCATCTCTGGAAACACCATATATTTT.

The chain uses TRBV4-1 and TRBJ2-7, with TRBD2 matching over 9 bases. Germline CDR1 and CDR2: MGHRA and YSYEKL. Trimming took 3 bases from V and 2 from J; bases not matched to a gene: 5. This CDR3 region has 15 residues. The CDR3 protein is CASSQGLAGTYEQYF. In DNA, the CDR3 is TGCGCCAGCAGCCAGGGGCTAGCGGGGACCTACGAGCAGTACTTC.

The chain couples TRBV9 to TRBJ1-1, with D possibly being TRBD1 (5 bases). The CDR3 covers 15 residues. The V and J ends lost 0 bases and 1 base respectively, with 10 bases between them. Germline loops: CDR1 SGDLS, CDR2 YYNGEE. In DNA, the CDR3 is TGTGCCAGCAGCGTAGATGGGGCGAGGAACACTGAAGCTTTCTTT. Its translation is CASSVDGARNTEAFF.

The CDR3 coding sequence is TGTGCCAAAACAACCGGGACTAGCGGTAACACCGGGGAGCTGTTTTTT. Translating it yields CAKTTGTSGNTGELFF. The V gene is TRBV7-9, the J gene TRBJ2-2, with TRBD2 identical over 11 bases. The V and J ends lost 10 bases and 2 bases, in that order; junction bases with no gene match: 9. The germline gives CDR1 SEHNR, CDR2 FQNEAQ (reference sequence). The CDR3 totals 16 residues. The full variable domain, in which reference TRBV7-9 and TRBJ2-2 provide the parts outside the CDR3, is DTGVSQNPRHKITKRGQNVTFRCDPISEHNRLYWYRQTLGQGPEFLTYFQNEAQLEKSRLLSDRFSAERPKGSFSTLEIQRTEQGDSAMYLCAKTTGTSGNTGELFFGEGSRLTVL.

CDR3 sequence: CASSPWTGNSGNTIYF. CDR3 nucleotides: TGTGCCAGCAGTCCCTGGACAGGGAACTCTGGAAACACCATATATTTT. The chain carries TRBV28 and TRBJ1-3; 8 bases line up with TRBD1. The CDR3 spans 16 residues. The V gene's germline CDR1 is MDHEN and CDR2 SYDVKM. J gave up 0 bases and V 5 bases, and 6 bases lay outside the gene matches.

A note on this clone: One end of the junction is discordant with germline, which a read error may explain. The chain has TRBV3-1 (or the pseudogene TRBV3-2) and TRBJ2-7, with TRBD1 identical over 9 bases. CDR3 length equals 13 residues. Germline V gives CDR1 LGHDT, CDR2 YNNKEL (reference sequence). The CDR3 sequence: CASSQDTGGAKRF. The CDR3 bases are TGTGCCAGCAGCCAAGATACAGGGGGCGCAAAAAGGTTC.

This chain uses TRBV5-1 with TRBJ2-1; 7 bases are a match to TRBD1. V gave up 0 bases and J gave up 9 bases; unmatched junction bases: 12. Looked up from germline, CDR1 is SGHRS and CDR2 is YFSETQ. This CDR3 is built from 16 residues. CDR3 in amino acids: CASSLGWAGGSGEQFF. CDR3 coding DNA: TGCGCCAGCAGCTTGGGGTGGGCAGGGGGTTCTGGTGAGCAGTTCTTC. The whole variable domain, filled in from reference TRBV5-1 and TRBJ2-1, reads KAGVTQTPRYLIKTRGQQVTLSCSPISGHRSVSWYQQTPGQGLQFLFEYFSETQRNKGNFPGRFSGRQFSNSRSEMNVSTLELGDSALYLCASSLGWAGGSGEQFFGPGTRLTVL.

The chain joins TRBV30 to TRBJ2-7; TRBD1 aligns across 12 bases. Trimming at V came to 2 bases and at J to 5 bases, leaving 13 bases not matched to a gene. Germline V gene sequence: CDR1 GTSNPN, CDR2 SVGIG (reference sequence). The CDR3 covers 17 residues. The CDR3 protein is CAWSKLLKGQGAHEQYF. For the CDR3, the DNA is TGTGCCTGGAGTAAGCTTTTAAAGGGACAGGGGGCACACGAGCAGTACTTC.

The V gene is TRBV6-5, the J gene TRBJ2-2; TRBD1 agrees at 7 bases. CDR1 is MNHEY and CDR2 is SVGAGI in the germline V gene. CDR3 length: 15 residues. V shed 10 bases and J 5 bases; nucleotides not matched to a gene: 13. CDR3 in amino acids: CAISSGTEATGELFF. CDR3 nucleotides: TGTGCCATCAGCTCCGGGACAGAAGCAACCGGGGAGCTGTTTTTT.

V and J are TRBV19 and TRBJ1-6; D ambiguous. From germline, CDR1 is LNHDA and CDR2 SQIVND (reference sequence). The V end was cut by 3 bases, the J end by 7 bases, with 7 bases between. This CDR3 is built from 13 residues. The CDR3, as DNA: TGTGCCAGTAGTATGAGGAGGAATTCACCCCTCCACTTT. Encoded protein: CASSMRRNSPLHF.

This clone was picked up one time. The chain carries TRBV10-2 and TRBJ1-5; 9 bases fit TRBD1. Unmatched junction bases numbered 8, after V lost 5 bases and J lost 3 bases. There are 16 residues in the CDR3. CDR1 and CDR2 (germline): WSHSY, SAAADI. CDR3 sequence (DNA): TGCGCCAGCAGTAAGACTCGGACAGGGGTCAATCAGCCCCAGCATTTT. Protein product: CASSKTRTGVNQPQHF.

This clone was counted a single time. This chain connects TRBV10-3 to TRBJ2-1, with TRBD2 matching 14 bases. The trim removed 6 bases at V and 14 bases at J, leaving 15 bases unmatched. The CDR3 spans 16 residues. Germline lookup yields CDR1 ENHRY and CDR2 SYGVKD. In nucleotides, the CDR3 is TGTGCCATCAGCCCTACGGGACTAGCGGGGGAAACGAACGAGTTCTTC. It is translated as CAISPTGLAGETNEFF.

This clone is a singleton in its sample. V and J are TRBV5-4 and TRBJ1-2, with 7 bases identical to TRBD1. There are 15 residues in the CDR3. The germline V gene encodes CDR1 SGHNT and CDR2 YYREEE (reference sequence). J lost 4 bases, V lost 0 bases, and 6 bases had no gene match. This chain's CDR3 is CASSLGSGGSYGYTF. The CDR3 DNA sequence: TGTGCCAGCAGCTTGGGTTCAGGGGGTAGCTATGGCTACACCTTC.

This clone was counted between two and nine times. The genes are TRBV20-1 and TRBJ1-2, with D unresolved. There are 15 residues in the CDR3. V shed 3 bases and J shed 4 bases, with 18 bases lying between them. Germline-derived CDR1 and CDR2 are DFQATT and SNEGSKA (reference sequence). As DNA, the CDR3 is TGCAGTGCTAGTTTCCCCATCGGCGGGCGCTATGGCTACACCTTC. Translation: CSASFPIGGRYGYTF.